The 19 T cell receptor beta chains below come from one sample, sequenced in a study of OX40 agonist ivuxolimab in advanced cancers. Libraries came from the immunoSEQ multiplex PCR assay. The table was pulled from immuneACCESS by TCRdb, which kept in-frame rearrangements only. Such tables lose some clones; where checked, under half of the loss comes from unresolved V genes, and the rest has no known cause. This sample comprises about 96,000 clones, 90% of them detected only once. Together, the top ten hold around 1.5% of the sample. The material sequenced was CD4+ or CD8+ T cells sorted from blood, taken in a trial of the OX40 agonist ivuxolimab. Source of these receptors: an adult with an advanced solid tumor such as melanoma, head and neck, liver or kidney cancer.

The chain joins TRBV2 to TRBJ1-2; no firm D call. Looked up from germline, CDR1 is SNHLY and CDR2 is FYNNEI. Trimming stripped 1 base from V and 5 bases from J, with 11 bases between. The CDR3 length is 14 residues. CDR3 DNA sequence: TGTGCCAGCAGTGAAGATCAGAGCTCTTATGGCTACACCTTC. It translates to CASSEDQSSYGYTF.

The rearrangement uses TRBV28 and TRBJ2-5; the D call may be TRBD1 or TRBD2 (5 bases each). V was shortened by 2 bases and J by 4 bases, with 14 bases between the two germline ends. The CDR3 covers 15 residues. CDR1 MDHEN and CDR2 SYDVKM come from the germline V gene. CDR3 in DNA: TGTGCCAGCAGTTTAAGGAGAGGGGTAAGAGAGACCCAGTACTTC. It encodes CASSLRRGVRETQYF.

The chain is built from TRBV5-1 and TRBJ2-5; the match to TRBD2 covers 10 bases. CDR1 is SGHRS, CDR2 YFSETQ, per germline. J lost 3 bases, V lost 0 bases, and 5 bases had no gene match. The CDR3 runs 16 residues. Here the CDR3 DNA reads TGCGCCAGCAGCTTGGTGGCCGGGACTAGCGAAGAGACCCAGTACTTC. Translating it yields CASSLVAGTSEETQYF.

This chain connects TRBV18 to TRBJ1-2; TRBD1 might be the D (6 bases). Germline CDR1 reads KGHSH; CDR2 reads LQKENI. CDR3 length equals 14 residues. V lost 4 bases, J lost 8 bases, and 17 bases lay in between. CDR3 nucleotide sequence: TGTGCCAGCTCACGGGCACATAACAGGGAAGGCTACACCTTC. This translates into CASSRAHNREGYTF.

The chain has TRBV19 and TRBJ2-1, with TRBD1 matching over 7 bases. The CDR3 has 15 amino acids. Germline loops: CDR1 LNHDA, CDR2 SQIVND (reference sequence). V lost 7 bases and J lost 0; bases outside the gene matches: 6. DNA for the CDR3: TGTGCCAGTAAGGACAGGAGGAGCTCCTACAATGAGCAGTTCTTC. Translated, it gives CASKDRRSSYNEQFF.

The V and J genes are TRBV28 and TRBJ2-3, with D unresolved. This CDR3 is built from 13 residues. V shed 6 bases and J shed 0 bases, with 7 bases lying between them. The germline gives CDR1 MDHEN, CDR2 SYDVKM. This CDR3 reads CASRVGSTDTQYF. DNA of the CDR3: TGTGCCAGCAGGGTCGGGAGCACAGATACGCAGTATTTT.

The genes are TRBV30 and TRBJ2-4; maybe TRBD2 (5 bases). Germline V lookup: CDR1 GTSNPN, CDR2 SVGIG (reference sequence). The CDR3 is made up of 13 amino acids. V lost 2 bases, J lost 4 bases, and 9 bases lay in between. This CDR3 reads CAWSMSGKNIQYF. The CDR3 nucleotides are TGTGCCTGGAGTATGAGCGGAAAAAACATTCAGTACTTC.

This chain joins TRBV9 and TRBJ2-1; D is possibly TRBD2 (6 bases). The ends were cut back, 4 bases at V and 6 bases at J, with 17 bases in the middle. The CDR3 is 15 residues long. Germline CDR1 is SGDLS and CDR2 is YYNGEE. Written as DNA, the CDR3 is TGTGCCAGCAGCCGATATGGGCTAGCGATCAATGAGCAGTTCTTC. Its translation is CASSRYGLAINEQFF.

The chain links TRBV27 to TRBJ2-7; 8 nucleotides align to TRBD1. The junction had 4 bases not matched to a gene; V was cut back by 8 bases and J by 4 bases. Germline V CDR1 and CDR2: MNHEY, SMNVEV (reference sequence). This CDR3 has 12 residues. CDR3 loop: CASGRGLYEQYF. CDR3 nucleotides: TGTGCCAGCGGCAGGGGGCTTTACGAGCAGTACTTC.

V gene TRBV10-3 combines with J gene TRBJ1-1; a weak D match, TRBD1 (5 bases). Looked up from germline, CDR1 is ENHRY and CDR2 is SYGVKD. The V gene lost 4 bases and the J gene lost 3 bases, with 15 bases spanning the gap. CDR3 length: 15 residues. The CDR3 is CAISAGILLDTEAFF. CDR3 coding DNA: TGTGCCATCAGTGCAGGGATATTATTGGACACTGAAGCTTTCTTT.

V and J are TRBV2 and TRBJ1-4, with 10 bases lining up with TRBD1. V was pared by 4 bases and J by 7 bases, with 6 bases of the junction left unmatched. Germline CDR1 and CDR2: SNHLY and FYNNEI. The CDR3 length is 15 residues. CDR3 nucleotide sequence: TGTGCCAGCAGTGTTGAGGGACAGGGGATTGAAAAACTGTTTTTT. It is translated as CASSVEGQGIEKLFF.

V gene TRBV5-1 combines with J gene TRBJ2-5; TRBD1 matches at 11 bases. The germline CDR1 and CDR2 sequences are SGHRS and YFSETQ. Germline trimming cut 4 bases from V and 4 bases from J; bases unmatched to any gene: 3. This CDR3 contains 14 residues. Here the CDR3 reads CASSPGTGGETQYF. In DNA form, the CDR3 reads TGCGCCAGCAGCCCCGGGACAGGGGGAGAGACCCAGTACTTC.

The gene calls are TRBV9 and TRBJ1-4, with 7 positions matching TRBD1. V dropped 3 bases and J dropped 5; count of bases not matched to a gene: 10. Germline CDR1 and CDR2: SGDLS and YYNGEE. CDR3 length: 16 residues. The CDR3 bases are TGTGCCAGCAGCGCCAAGACAGGGTATCGAAATGAAAAACTGTTTTTT. Residues: CASSAKTGYRNEKLFF.

This clone was observed a single time. The chain joins TRBV18 to TRBJ1-1; D gene ambiguous. Germline values: CDR1 KGHSH, CDR2 LQKENI. V was shortened by 6 bases and J by 4 bases, with 9 bases between the two germline ends. This CDR3 region has 12 residues. The DNA of the CDR3 is TGTGCCAGCTCCCGGATCCTCACTGAAGCTTTCTTT. Amino acids: CASSRILTEAFF.

In this sample, this clone turned up once. The chain has TRBV11-1 and TRBJ2-7; maybe TRBD2 (5 bases). The V end lost 1 base, the J end lost 5 bases, and 12 bases lay between the germline ends. There are 14 residues in the CDR3. The germline V gene encodes CDR1 SGHAT and CDR2 FQDESV (reference sequence). DNA for the CDR3: TGTGCCAGCAGCTTAGTGTCCGAGGAGGACGAGCAGTACTTC. It encodes CASSLVSEEDEQYF. Variable domain in full (rest from reference TRBV11-1 and TRBJ2-7): EAEVAQSPRYKITEKSQAVAFWCDPISGHATLYWYRQILGQGPELLVQFQDESVVDDSQLPKDRFSAERLKGVDSTLKIQPAELGDSAMYLCASSLVSEEDEQYFGPGTRLTVT.

The CDR3 region has the DNA TGTGCCAGCAGCCTACGGAATAACTATGGCTACACCTTC. This gives the protein CASSLRNNYGYTF. The chain is built from TRBV9 and TRBJ1-2; D not certain. Looked up from germline, CDR1 is SGDLS and CDR2 is YYNGEE. V lost 4 bases to trimming and J lost 1 base, with 8 bases between them. The CDR3 spans 13 residues.

The chain carries TRBV7-9 and TRBJ1-2; D perhaps matches TRBD1 (5 bases). V was cut by 0 bases and J by 8 bases, with 19 bases left in between. Germline loops: CDR1 SEHNR, CDR2 FQNEAQ (reference sequence). The CDR3 has 16 amino acids. The CDR3 nucleotides read TGTGCCAGCAGCTTAGCTTCGAGGGGCACCTTGGTGGGCTACACCTTC. It yields the protein CASSLASRGTLVGYTF.

The chain employs TRBV11-2 and TRBJ1-1, with D possibly being TRBD1 (5 bases). V lost 2 bases to trimming and J lost 1 base, with 8 bases between them. CDR3 size: 14 residues. Per germline, CDR1 SGHAT and CDR2 FQNNGV. CDR3: CASSLQGRNTEAFF. The CDR3 DNA follows: TGTGCCAGCAGCTTACAGGGAAGGAACACTGAAGCTTTCTTT.

Note on this clone: Its ends do not fully match the called genes, so a read error is possible. The V call is TRBV6-5, the J call TRBJ1-2; 9 nucleotides agree with TRBD1. Germline CDR1 MNHEY, CDR2 SVGAGI. There are 13 residues in the CDR3. The CDR3 loop reads CAISGQGFDGYTF. The CDR3 coding sequence is TGTGCCATCAGTGGACAGGGGTTTGATGGCTACACCTTC.